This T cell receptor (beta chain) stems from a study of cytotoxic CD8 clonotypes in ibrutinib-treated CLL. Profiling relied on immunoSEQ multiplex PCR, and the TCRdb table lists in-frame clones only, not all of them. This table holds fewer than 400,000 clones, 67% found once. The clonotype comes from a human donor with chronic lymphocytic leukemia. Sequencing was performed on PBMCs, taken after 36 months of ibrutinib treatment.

The DNA of the CDR3 is TGCGCCAGCAGCCCAGGGGGGATTACTCAAGAGACCCAGTACTTC. It yields the protein CASSPGGITQETQYF. The V gene is TRBV5-1, the J gene TRBJ2-5; the D gene is possibly TRBD1 (7 bases). V lost 4 bases to trimming and J lost 2 bases, with 15 bases between them. Germline CDR1 and CDR2: SGHRS and YFSETQ. The CDR3 has 15 residues.